Following are 12 T cell receptor beta chains from one sample sequenced in a study of blood T cell repertoires in COVID-19. Sequencing used immunoSEQ multiplex PCR; TCRdb keeps in-frame clones, though not all of them. The repertoire holds 200,000 to 250,000 clones, with approximately 87% as singletons. Sequencing was performed on peripheral blood. These receptors all come from a woman in her 50s with acute or convalescent COVID-19.

The rearrangement joins TRBV25-1 to TRBJ2-3; the match to TRBD2 covers 7 bases. Germline loops: CDR1 MGHDK, CDR2 SYGVNS. The CDR3 is 15 residues long. Losses at the gene ends were 3 bases for V and 2 bases for J; bases not matched to a gene: 5. The CDR3 loop reads CASSDSGHDTDTQYF. The CDR3 region has the DNA TGTGCCAGCAGTGATAGCGGGCACGACACAGATACGCAGTATTTT. The full variable domain, rest sourced from reference TRBV25-1 and TRBJ2-3, is EADIYQTPRYLVIGTGKKITLECSQTMGHDKMYWYQQDPGMELHLIHYSYGVNSTEKGDLSSESTVSRIRTEHFPLTLESARPSHTSQYLCASSDSGHDTDTQYFGPGTRLTVL.

This chain joins TRBV12-3 or TRBV12-4 and TRBJ2-7, with a tentative D call TRBD1 (6 bases). V shed 6 bases and J shed 12 bases, with 18 bases lying between them. The CDR3 totals 12 residues. CDR3 residues: CASSTQGWPPYF. CDR3 in DNA: TGTGCCAGCAGCACACAGGGATGGCCCCCGTACTTC.

The chain has TRBV7-2 and TRBJ2-5; 7 nucleotides align to TRBD1. The CDR3 has 13 amino acids. Germline CDR1 is SGHTA and CDR2 is FQGNSA. Germline trimming cut 4 bases from V and 1 base from J; bases unmatched to any gene: 0. The CDR3 DNA follows: TGTGCCAGCAGCTGGACAGGCCAAGAGACCCAGTACTTC. Translating it yields CASSWTGQETQYF. The full variable domain, with the rest looked up from reference TRBV7-2 and TRBJ2-5, is GAGVSQSPSNKVTEKGKDVELRCDPISGHTALYWYRQSLGQGLEFLIYFQGNSAPDKSGLPSDRFSAERTGGSVSTLTIQRTQQEDSAVYLCASSWTGQETQYFGPGTRLLVL.

The gene calls are TRBV11-2 and TRBJ1-4; D may be TRBD1 (5 bases). Germline V gene sequence: CDR1 SGHAT, CDR2 FQNNGV. The CDR3 has 16 residues. V shed 4 bases and J shed 6 bases, with 18 bases lying between them. CDR3 loop: CASSWQTGTGDEKLFF. CDR3 bases: TGTGCCAGCAGCTGGCAAACCGGGACGGGGGATGAAAAACTGTTTTTT. The complete variable domain, with remaining parts taken from reference TRBV11-2 and TRBJ1-4, reads EAGVAQSPRYKIIEKRQSVAFWCNPISGHATLYWYQQILGQGPKLLIQFQNNGVVDDSQLPKDRFSAERLKGVDSTLKIQPAKLEDSAVYLCASSWQTGTGDEKLFFGSGTQLSVL.

The chain recombines TRBV7-6 with TRBJ2-5; 11 nucleotides match TRBD2. The CDR3 is 16 residues long. With 0 bases clipped from V and 8 bases from J, the junction kept 8 bases outside the gene matches. Germline V gives CDR1 SGHVS, CDR2 FNYEAQ. The CDR3 sequence is CASSLARTSGSSTQYF. CDR3 DNA sequence: TGTGCCAGCAGCTTAGCGCGAACTAGCGGGAGTTCAACCCAGTACTTC.

The CDR3 is CASSPWQGGRYEQYF. In nucleotides, the CDR3 is TGTGCCAGCTCACCGTGGCAGGGAGGTCGCTACGAGCAGTACTTC. V and J are TRBV18 and TRBJ2-7, with TRBD2 as a possible D gene (6 bases). The CDR3 extends over 15 amino acids. V shed 3 bases and J shed 3 bases, with 15 bases lying between them. Germline V gene lookup returns CDR1 KGHSH and CDR2 LQKENI.

The chain combines TRBV5-6 with TRBJ1-2; a weak D match, TRBD1 (5 bases). Trimming shortened V by 1 base and J by 6 bases, and 19 bases separated the two germline ends. Germline assignment: CDR1 SGHDT and CDR2 YYEEEE. This CDR3 has 16 residues. CDR3 in DNA: TGTGCCAGCAGCTTGCGATCCCTCGGGGGTAGGGATGGCTACACCTTC. Protein product: CASSLRSLGGRDGYTF.

The chain links TRBV5-4 to TRBJ1-2; D is unclear. From germline, CDR1 is SGHNT and CDR2 YYREEE (reference sequence). The CDR3 spans 15 residues. The V end lost 3 bases, the J end lost 6 bases, and 18 bases lay between the germline ends. CDR3 region: CASSSNSLNVDGYTF. CDR3 nucleotide sequence: TGTGCCAGCAGCTCCAACTCCCTCAACGTTGATGGCTACACCTTC.

The sample holds one count of this clone. The CDR3 coding sequence is TGTGCCAGCAGCTTTCAGCCCGACAGCTCTGGAAACACCATATATTTT. Its protein is CASSFQPDSSGNTIYF. The J gene is TRBJ1-3, the V gene TRBV11-2, with D maybe TRBD1 (5 bases). The CDR3 loop spans 16 amino acids. The germline gives CDR1 SGHAT, CDR2 FQNNGV. Trimming took off 3 bases at V and 0 bases at J, with 12 bases between the two ends.

The genes are TRBV9 and TRBJ2-5; 10 bases align to TRBD2. CDR1 is SGDLS, CDR2 YYNGEE, per germline. V was clipped by 0 bases and J by 3 bases; unmatched bases: 8. CDR3 size: 17 residues. CDR3: CASSVGSSGGIEETQYF. Written as DNA, the CDR3 is TGTGCCAGCAGCGTAGGGAGTAGCGGGGGGATAGAAGAGACCCAGTACTTC. The full variable domain, in which reference TRBV9 and TRBJ2-5 provide the parts outside the CDR3, is DSGVTQTPKHLITATGQRVTLRCSPRSGDLSVYWYQQSLDQGLQFLIQYYNGEERAKGNILERFSAQQFPDLHSELNLSSLELGDSALYFCASSVGSSGGIEETQYFGPGTRLLVL.

The chain combines TRBV30 with TRBJ2-7; 12 nucleotides line up with TRBD2. Germline CDR1 is GTSNPN and CDR2 is SVGIG (reference sequence). This CDR3 has 15 residues. After removal of 3 bases from V and 6 bases from J, the junction contained 9 bases not matched to a gene. The CDR3 DNA reads TGTGCCTGGAGGAGGGCACTAGCGGGGGGCCCCGAGCAGTACTTC. It is translated as CAWRRALAGGPEQYF. The variable domain in full, with the rest retrieved from reference TRBV30 and TRBJ2-7, is SQTIHQWPATLVQPVGSPLSLECTVEGTSNPNLYWYRQAAGRGLQLLFYSVGIGQISSEVPQNLSASRPQDRQFILSSKKLLLSDSGFYLCAWRRALAGGPEQYFGPGTRLTVT.

This chain joins TRBV23-1 and TRBJ2-7, with TRBD1 matching 7 bases. TRBV23-1 is assigned to the ORF class and has an uncertain function. The CDR3 totals 13 residues. The ends lost 3 bases at V and 7 bases at J; junction bases unmatched: 6. CDR3 DNA sequence: TGCGCCAGCAGTCACACGGACAGGCCTGAGCAGTACTTC. It specifies CASSHTDRPEQYF.